Listed below are T cell receptor beta chains from one sample, sequenced in a study of identical twins. TCRdb used MiXCR to reprocess the 5' RACE reads, holding one entry per CDR3 protein. The sample contains 1.5 million to 2 million distinct CDR3 sequences, about 30% of which appear only once. The sample consisted of cord blood. The receptors stem from a newborn girl in good health. Each CDR3 is given with its conserved first and last residue. The order of the fields is J gene, clone size, D gene, V gene, CDR3 length, CDR3 DNA, CDR3 protein. The D gene is left open where the match is weak. Part of the rows lack a size; the others show once, few, many or a class for expanded clones.

>TRBJ2-1|NA|TRBD2|TRBV6-7|18
TGTGCCAGCAGTTACGGGACTAGCGAGGTCAGCGCCTACAATGAGCAGTTCTTC
CASSYGTSEVSAYNEQFF
>TRBJ2-7|few|TRBD2|TRBV29-1|14
TGCAGCGTCCAGGCTTCGGGGGGGGGCTACGAGCAGTACTTC
CSVQASGGGYEQYF
>TRBJ1-2|NA|NA|TRBV20-1|12
TGCAGTGCAAGGACTGCCGCCTATGGCTACACCTTC
CSARTAAYGYTF
>TRBJ1-6|few|TRBD1|TRBV3-1|16
TGTGCCAGCAGCCAAGCCCAGACAGGGTATAATTCACCCCTCCACTTT
CASSQAQTGYNSPLHF
>TRBJ2-1|NA|NA|TRBV20-1|13
TGCAGTGCTACCGTAGGGTCCTACAATGAGCAGTTCTTC
CSATVGSYNEQFF
>TRBJ2-3|few|NA|TRBV29-1|13
TGCAGCGTGCGGACGCCGGCCACAGATACGCAGTATTTT
CSVRTPATDTQYF
>TRBJ1-5|NA|NA|TRBV4-2|14
TGTGCCAGCAGCCAAGAAGTCCAGCGACAGCCCCAGCATTTT
CASSQEVQRQPQHF
>TRBJ2-5|NA|TRBD2|TRBV18|16
TGTGCCAGCTCACCAACAGCACTAGCGGGACGGGAGACCCAGTACTTC
CASSPTALAGRETQYF
>TRBJ2-7|NA|NA|TRBV7-2|16
TGTGCCAGCAGCGCAGATTTTGACAGGAGCTCCTACGAGCAGTACTTC
CASSADFDRSSYEQYF
>TRBJ2-7|NA|TRBD2|TRBV29-1|12
TGCAGCGTAGCGGGGGGGCCAGGCGAGCAGTACTTC
CSVAGGPGEQYF
>TRBJ1-1|NA|TRBD1|TRBV20-1|14
TGCAGTGCGGCAGCCCTCCGGACAGGTCCGGAAGCTTTCTTT
CSAAALRTGPEAFF
>TRBJ2-1|few|TRBD1|TRBV6-5|16
TGTGCCAGCAGTAACTGGACAGGGGGAGGATACAATGAGCAGTTCTTC
CASSNWTGGGYNEQFF
>TRBJ2-7|few|TRBD1|TRBV2|13
TGTGCCAGCAGGACAGGGGGCCCCTACGAGCAGTACTTC
CASRTGGPYEQYF
>TRBJ2-4|few|NA|TRBV7-8|14
TGTGCCAGCAGCCTCAGGGTTCCCAAAAACATTCAGTACTTC
CASSLRVPKNIQYF
>TRBJ1-4|NA|TRBD1|TRBV4-2|15
TGTGCCAGCAGCCGTACCGGGACAGGGGGCGAAAAACTGTTTTTT
CASSRTGTGGEKLFF
>TRBJ2-7|many|NA|TRBV10-3|12
TGTGCCATCAGTGGACAGTCTTACGAGCAGTACTTC
CAISGQSYEQYF
>TRBJ1-6|NA|NA|TRBV2|12
TGTGCCAGCAGGAGGGCAAATTCACCCCTCCACTTT
CASRRANSPLHF
>TRBJ2-5|few|NA|TRBV12-3/TRBV12-4|15
TGTGCCAGCAGTTTAGTCCAGCGGCTTCAAGAGACCCAGTACTTC
CASSLVQRLQETQYF
>TRBJ2-7|few|NA|TRBV10-3|17
TGTGCCATCAGTGAAAGGGCAGGGATGGGGCTCTCCTACGAGCAGTACTTC
CAISERAGMGLSYEQYF
>TRBJ1-2|many|NA|TRBV5-1|14
TGCGCCAGCAGTTCGGCGGACCTGAACTATGGCTACACCTTC
CASSSADLNYGYTF
>TRBJ1-4|few|TRBD1|TRBV7-6|17
TGTGCCAGCAGCTTAAGGGACAGGGCGTGGGCAGGCGAAAAACTGTTTTTT
CASSLRDRAWAGEKLFF
>TRBJ2-1|few|TRBD1|TRBV10-3|15
TGTGCCATCAGTGACCGGACAGGACCCTACAATGAGCAGTTCTTC
CAISDRTGPYNEQFF
>TRBJ2-2|NA|NA|TRBV15|16
TGTGCCACCAGCAGAGAGGGCAGGGGAAGTGTCGGGGAGCTGTTTTTT
CATSREGRGSVGELFF
>TRBJ2-4|few|TRBD1|TRBV12-3/TRBV12-4|17
TGTGCCAGCAGTGCCCGACAGGGTTCCATGACCAAAAACATTCAGTACTTC
CASSARQGSMTKNIQYF
>TRBJ1-4|NA|NA|TRBV20-1|13
TGCAGTGCTAGAGTGGGCAGGGAAGAAAAACTGTTTTTT
CSARVGREEKLFF
>TRBJ1-5|NA|NA|TRBV28|17
TGTGCCAGCAGTTTAGTCCGGGGATCCCTGAGCAATCAGCCCCAGCATTTT
CASSLVRGSLSNQPQHF
>TRBJ2-7|NA|TRBD1|TRBV20-1|13
TGCAGTGCTAGGATGGACAGGGGGTACGAGCAGTACTTC
CSARMDRGYEQYF
>TRBJ2-1|NA|TRBD2|TRBV11-3|16
TGTGCCAGCAGCTTAGATGGGACTAGCGTCTCCAATGAGCAGTTCTTC
CASSLDGTSVSNEQFF
>TRBJ1-1|NA|NA|TRBV12-3/TRBV12-4|17
TGTGCCAGCAGCGAGGGCGGCAGGGGTATTAAAGGCACTGAAGCTTTCTTT
CASSEGGRGIKGTEAFF